The 30 T cell receptor beta chains listed next were all sequenced from one sample in a study of cytomegalovirus exposure and HLA in healthy donors. PCR was performed using 60 Vbeta and 13 Jbeta primers. Here immunoSEQ multiplex PCR was the method, and the copy in TCRdb shows in-frame clones only, minus some. The sample records roughly 100,000 clones, approximately 70% being singletons. The sample taken for sequencing was PBMCs. Every receptor here comes from a man aged 30-40 years in good health and CMV-seronegative.

This rearrangement joins TRBV6-1 to TRBJ1-5; D is ambiguous. The ends were cut back, 1 base at V and 0 bases at J, with 16 bases in the middle. The germline V gene has CDR1 MNHNS and CDR2 SASEGT. The CDR3 covers 18 residues. DNA of the CDR3: TGTGCCAGCAGTGAAGATGGCAGGAGGGCTTATAGCAATCAGCCCCAGCATTTT. Amino acid sequence: CASSEDGRRAYSNQPQHF.

This clone was recorded once. The chain uses TRBV4-3 and TRBJ2-3; possibly TRBD2 for D (5 bases). The germline gives CDR1 LGHNA, CDR2 YSLEER. V dropped 0 bases and J dropped 1 base, with 14 bases sitting between them. The CDR3 is made up of 17 amino acids. The CDR3 coding sequence is TGCGCCAGCAGCCAAGACCAACTAGTGGGAGGCACAGATACGCAGTATTTT. As protein: CASSQDQLVGGTDTQYF.

V is TRBV5-1 and J is TRBJ2-6, with D possibly being TRBD1 (6 bases). The CDR3 length is 16 residues. Germline V gene sequence: CDR1 SGHRS, CDR2 YFSETQ. Deletions cut 4 bases from V and 4 bases from J, with 15 bases between. This CDR3 is CASSGPDSSGANVLTF. The CDR3 coding sequence is TGCGCCAGCAGCGGGCCGGACAGTTCGGGGGCCAACGTCCTGACTTTC.

CDR3 residues: CASSPSLGASNQPQHF. CDR3 sequence (DNA): TGTGCCAGCAGTCCTAGTCTGGGGGCAAGCAATCAGCCCCAGCATTTT. This chain links TRBV2 with TRBJ1-5; perhaps TRBD1 as D (6 bases). The germline gives CDR1 SNHLY, CDR2 FYNNEI. The CDR3 runs 16 residues. V was trimmed by 5 bases and J by 1 base, leaving 15 bases between them. The whole variable domain, remainder taken from reference TRBV2 and TRBJ1-5, is EPEVTQTPSHQVTQMGQEVILRCVPISNHLYFYWYRQILGQKVEFLVSFYNNEISEKSEIFDDQFSVERPDGSNFTLKIRSTKLEDSAMYFCASSPSLGASNQPQHFGDGTRLSIL.

Here the CDR3 reads CASSLLVGNQETQYF. CDR3 DNA sequence: TGTGCCAGCAGCTTACTAGTGGGTAACCAAGAGACCCAGTACTTC. J is TRBJ2-5 and V is TRBV5-5; maybe TRBD2 (5 bases). This CDR3 is 15 amino acids long. V gave up 2 bases and J gave up 0 bases, with 11 bases separating them. Per the germline V gene, CDR1 is SGHKS and CDR2 is YYEKEE (reference sequence).

The rearrangement links TRBV5-1 to TRBJ1-1; TRBD1 agrees at 8 bases. Losses at the gene ends were 3 bases for V and 0 bases for J; bases not matched to a gene: 7. CDR3 length: 16 residues. The germline V gene encodes CDR1 SGHRS and CDR2 YFSETQ. The CDR3 protein is CASSSYRGGMNTEAFF. CDR3 coding DNA: TGCGCCAGCAGCTCTTACAGGGGGGGAATGAACACTGAAGCTTTCTTT.

This clone has a handful of counts. The genes are TRBV4-3 and TRBJ2-7; D call uncertain. Trimming shortened V by 0 bases and J by 0 bases, and 6 bases separated the two germline ends. This CDR3 comprises 14 residues. The germline V gene encodes CDR1 LGHNA and CDR2 YSLEER. In nucleotides, the CDR3 is TGCGCCAGCAGCCAAGAACACAGCTCCTACGAGCAGTACTTC. The encoded protein is CASSQEHSSYEQYF.

J is TRBJ2-5 and V is TRBV28; TRBD1 matches at 8 bases. The J segment lost 5 bases and the V segment lost 8 bases, leaving 10 bases of the junction unmatched. The CDR3 totals 14 residues. Germline values: CDR1 MDHEN, CDR2 SYDVKM. The CDR3 DNA is TGTGCCAGCGGAAAGGGACAGGTGCGGGAGACCCAGTACTTC. Protein sequence: CASGKGQVRETQYF.

The CDR3 spells CASSFTGGETQYF. The CDR3 nucleotides are TGTGCCAGCAGCTTCACAGGTGGAGAGACCCAGTACTTC. This chain uses TRBV7-9 with TRBJ2-5; TRBD1 might be the D (5 bases). From germline, CDR1 is SEHNR and CDR2 FQNEAQ (reference sequence). The CDR3 covers 13 residues. Trimming removed 3 bases at V and 4 bases at J, with 9 bases between. The full variable domain, with the rest looked up from reference TRBV7-9 and TRBJ2-5, is DTGVSQNPRHKITKRGQNVTFRCDPISEHNRLYWYRQTLGQGPEFLTYFQNEAQLEKSRLLSDRFSAERPKGSFSTLEIQRTEQGDSAMYLCASSFTGGETQYFGPGTRLLVL.

This clone was counted a few times. V and J are TRBV5-4 and TRBJ2-2; 10 bases map to TRBD2. The CDR3 runs 18 residues. J gave up 1 base and V 2 bases, and 8 bases lay outside the gene matches. CDR1 and CDR2 from the germline V gene are SGHNT and YYREEE (reference sequence). The CDR3 nucleotides read TGTGCCAGCAGCTTTCCCCGGTCTAGCGGGAGGAACACCGGGGAGCTGTTTTTT. It encodes CASSFPRSSGRNTGELFF.

The CDR3 DNA reads TGTGCCAGCTCGTGGAGCGGGGGATACGAGCAGTACTTC. Amino acid sequence: CASSWSGGYEQYF. The chain recombines TRBV18 with TRBJ2-7, with TRBD2 matching 8 bases. With V trimmed by 6 bases and J by 4 bases, 5 bases remained unmatched. The CDR3 loop spans 13 amino acids. Germline CDR1 and CDR2: KGHSH and LQKENI.

This clone has more than one count but fewer than ten. The chain combines TRBV28 with TRBJ1-2; D not certain. The CDR3 runs to 14 residues. The V end lost 7 bases, the J end lost 0 bases, and 12 bases lay between the germline ends. The germline gives CDR1 MDHEN, CDR2 SYDVKM. The CDR3, as DNA: TGTGCCAGCACCAGACTCGTTACTAACTATGGCTACACCTTC. Its translation is CASTRLVTNYGYTF.

The chain recombines TRBV18 with TRBJ2-3; no clear D gene. V was shortened by 4 bases and J by 0 bases, with 14 bases between the two germline ends. The CDR3 spans 16 residues. Germline V lookup: CDR1 KGHSH, CDR2 LQKENI. The CDR3 is CASSLTLTYSTDTQYF. The CDR3 region has the DNA TGTGCCAGCTCACTTACTTTGACTTATAGCACAGATACGCAGTATTTT.

This rearrangement joins TRBV7-2 to TRBJ1-5, with TRBD1 matching over 7 bases. This CDR3 region has 16 residues. Trimming at V came to 5 bases and at J to 0 bases, leaving 7 bases not matched to a gene. Germline V lookup: CDR1 SGHTA, CDR2 FQGNSA. CDR3 nucleotide sequence: TGTGCCAGCAGCCAGGGACAGAGATATAGCAATCAGCCCCAGCATTTT. It encodes CASSQGQRYSNQPQHF. The whole variable domain, filled in from reference TRBV7-2 and TRBJ1-5, reads GAGVSQSPSNKVTEKGKDVELRCDPISGHTALYWYRQSLGQGLEFLIYFQGNSAPDKSGLPSDRFSAERTGGSVSTLTIQRTQQEDSAVYLCASSQGQRYSNQPQHFGDGTRLSIL.

The chain combines TRBV7-2 with TRBJ2-7, with 10 bases that match TRBD2. The V segment lost 1 base and the J segment 5 bases; nucleotides outside the gene matches: 11. The germline CDR1 and CDR2 sequences are SGHTA and FQGNSA. The CDR3 spans 17 residues. The CDR3 protein is CASSLVGLAGDGDEQYF. The CDR3 region has the DNA TGTGCCAGCAGCTTAGTCGGTCTAGCGGGGGATGGGGACGAGCAGTACTTC. Together with reference TRBV7-2 and TRBJ2-7, the CDR3 gives the full variable domain: GAGVSQSPSNKVTEKGKDVELRCDPISGHTALYWYRQSLGQGLEFLIYFQGNSAPDKSGLPSDRFSAERTGGSVSTLTIQRTQQEDSAVYLCASSLVGLAGDGDEQYFGPGTRLTVT.

The V call is TRBV5-1, the J call TRBJ1-1; TRBD1 matches 10 bases. The CDR3 runs to 15 residues. The junction had 8 bases not matched to a gene; V was cut back by 5 bases and J by 4 bases. Germline-derived CDR1 and CDR2 are SGHRS and YFSETQ. CDR3 protein: CASSPGGTGVTEAFF. The DNA for the CDR3 is TGCGCCAGCAGTCCCGGAGGGACAGGGGTCACTGAAGCTTTCTTT.

This clone has just a few counts. The chain joins TRBV15 to TRBJ2-2, with TRBD1 as a possible D gene (6 bases). The V gene lost 2 bases and the J gene lost 6 bases, with 7 bases spanning the gap. The CDR3 extends over 13 amino acids. The germline CDR1 and CDR2 sequences are LNHNV and YYDKDF (reference sequence). CDR3 residues: CATSRQGSGELFF. CDR3 DNA: TGTGCCACCAGCAGACAGGGGTCCGGGGAGCTGTTTTTT.

This clone has more than one count but fewer than ten. V gene TRBV5-8 combines with J gene TRBJ2-1; D gene uncertain. V dropped 1 base and J dropped 8 bases, with 10 bases sitting between them. CDR1 is SGHTS and CDR2 is YDEGEE in the germline V gene. This CDR3 is 13 amino acids long. DNA of the CDR3: TGTGCCAGCAGCTTGCGGAACCAGGATGAGCAGTTCTTC. This sequence encodes CASSLRNQDEQFF. The full variable domain, with the rest looked up from reference TRBV5-8 and TRBJ2-1, is EAGVTQSPTHLIKTRGQQATLRCSPISGHTSVYWYQQALGLGLQFLLWYDEGEERNRGNFPPRFSGRQFPNYSSELNVNALELEDSALYLCASSLRNQDEQFFGPGTRLTVL.

This clone occurred a few times. The chain is built from TRBV28 and TRBJ2-1; possibly TRBD2 for D (6 bases). Trimming took off 3 bases at V and 4 bases at J, with 13 bases between the two ends. Germline CDR1 is MDHEN and CDR2 is SYDVKM. This CDR3 comprises 15 residues. The CDR3 nucleotides are TGTGCCAGCAGTTTTAGGGGCGCGGGATACAATGAGCAGTTCTTC. Translation: CASSFRGAGYNEQFF.

The rearrangement uses TRBV9 and TRBJ2-1; 14 bases match TRBD2. From germline, CDR1 is SGDLS and CDR2 YYNGEE. The CDR3 contains 15 residues. V gave up 3 bases and J gave up 9 bases; unmatched junction bases: 5. The CDR3 nucleotides read TGTGCCAGCAGCGCCCCGGGACTAGCGGGAGTTGAGCAGTTCTTC. Translation gives CASSAPGLAGVEQFF.

J is TRBJ1-6 and V is TRBV4-2, with a weak D call TRBD1 (5 bases). CDR1 and CDR2 (germline): LGHNA, YNFKEQ. This CDR3 has 14 residues. The ends were cut back, 0 bases at V and 6 bases at J, with 6 bases in the middle. As DNA, the CDR3 is TGTGCCAGCAGCCAAGATCAGGGTAATTCACCCCTCCACTTT. It specifies CASSQDQGNSPLHF.

The chain uses TRBV30 and TRBJ1-4, with D maybe TRBD1 (5 bases). Germline V gene sequence: CDR1 GTSNPN, CDR2 SVGIG (reference sequence). The length of the CDR3 is 15 residues. V gave up 3 bases and J gave up 1 base, with 12 bases separating them. The CDR3 reads CAWRAIRGTNEKLFF. CDR3 in DNA: TGTGCCTGGAGGGCCATAAGGGGAACTAATGAAAAACTGTTTTTT.

There are a few counts of this clone. The CDR3 region has the DNA TGTGCCAGCAGCGGGACTAGCGGGAGGAAAGAGACCCAGTACTTC. Amino acid sequence: CASSGTSGRKETQYF. V gene TRBV9 combines with J gene TRBJ2-5; 14 bases line up with TRBD2. V gave up 3 bases and J gave up 3 bases; unmatched junction bases: 1. This CDR3 region has 15 residues. CDR1 is SGDLS and CDR2 is YYNGEE in the germline V gene.

The chain recombines TRBV5-4 with TRBJ2-2; 8 bases agree with TRBD2. Germline assignment: CDR1 SGHNT and CDR2 YYREEE (reference sequence). This CDR3 has 16 amino acids. The V gene end was trimmed by 4 bases and the J gene end by 4 bases; junction bases not matched to a gene: 9. The CDR3 DNA reads as TGTGCCAGCAGCCCCGCCGGGACTAGAAGCACCGGGGAGCTGTTTTTT. Encoded protein: CASSPAGTRSTGELFF.

This rearrangement joins TRBV25-1 to TRBJ2-3; TRBD2 is a possible D gene (5 bases). Germline CDR1 reads MGHDK; CDR2 reads SYGVNS. The CDR3 extends over 14 amino acids. V lost 6 bases to trimming and J lost 2 bases, with 12 bases between them. The CDR3 bases are TGTGCCAGCAGCCGAGCGGACTTCACAGATACGCAGTATTTT. Translating it yields CASSRADFTDTQYF. The full variable domain, its missing parts supplied by reference TRBV25-1 and TRBJ2-3, is EADIYQTPRYLVIGTGKKITLECSQTMGHDKMYWYQQDPGMELHLIHYSYGVNSTEKGDLSSESTVSRIRTEHFPLTLESARPSHTSQYLCASSRADFTDTQYFGPGTRLTVL.

This chain links TRBV2 with TRBJ1-2; 9 bases align to TRBD1. J was trimmed by 7 bases and V by 5 bases; bases with no gene match: 8. The CDR3 totals 14 residues. Germline V gives CDR1 SNHLY, CDR2 FYNNEI. This chain's CDR3 is CASSFGTGRAGYTF. CDR3 in DNA: TGTGCCAGCAGTTTTGGGACAGGGCGGGCTGGCTACACCTTC.

The chain couples TRBV11-3 to TRBJ1-5, with TRBD1 matching 10 bases. Germline V gives CDR1 SGHNT, CDR2 YENEEA. The CDR3 contains 17 residues. The V segment lost 5 bases and the J segment 6 bases; nucleotides outside the gene matches: 13. The CDR3 DNA follows: TGTGCCAGCAGCCCAGCCGACAGGGGGCTTATTCCTCAGCCCCAGCATTTT. Its protein is CASSPADRGLIPQPQHF.

V is TRBV9 and J is TRBJ1-1; D possibly corresponds to TRBD1 (6 bases). The germline gives CDR1 SGDLS, CDR2 YYNGEE. This CDR3 is built from 15 residues. The V end lost 3 bases, the J end lost 3 bases, and 15 bases lay between the germline ends. CDR3 residues: CASSALQGRHTEAFF. In DNA form, the CDR3 reads TGTGCCAGCAGCGCATTACAGGGTCGGCACACTGAAGCTTTCTTT.

The chain carries TRBV5-5 and TRBJ2-2; D is perhaps TRBD1 (6 bases). Germline assignment: CDR1 SGHKS and CDR2 YYEKEE (reference sequence). The CDR3 spans 16 residues. The V end lost 0 bases, the J end lost 0 bases, and 9 bases lay between the germline ends. Here the CDR3 reads CASSLGQGPNTGELFF. Written as DNA, the CDR3 is TGTGCCAGCAGCTTGGGGCAGGGGCCGAACACCGGGGAGCTGTTTTTT. The whole variable domain, remainder taken from reference TRBV5-5 and TRBJ2-2, is DAGVTQSPTHLIKTRGQQVTLRCSPISGHKSVSWYQQVLGQGPQFIFQYYEKEERGRGNFPDRFSARQFPNYSSELNVNALLLGDSALYLCASSLGQGPNTGELFFGEGSRLTVL.

In DNA, the CDR3 is TGTGCCAGCAGCCAAGAGGCTTTCCAAGAGACCCAGTACTTC. Its protein product is CASSQEAFQETQYF. The rearrangement joins TRBV14 to TRBJ2-5, with no clear D. V was trimmed by 0 bases and J by 1 base, leaving 6 bases between them. Germline values: CDR1 SGHDN, CDR2 FVKESK. The CDR3 runs to 14 residues. Looking up the rest from reference TRBV14 and TRBJ2-5 gives the full variable domain: EAGVTQFPSHSVIEKGQTVTLRCDPISGHDNLYWYRRVMGKEIKFLLHFVKESKQDESGMPNNRFLAERTGGTYSTLKVQPAELEDSGVYFCASSQEAFQETQYFGPGTRLLVL.